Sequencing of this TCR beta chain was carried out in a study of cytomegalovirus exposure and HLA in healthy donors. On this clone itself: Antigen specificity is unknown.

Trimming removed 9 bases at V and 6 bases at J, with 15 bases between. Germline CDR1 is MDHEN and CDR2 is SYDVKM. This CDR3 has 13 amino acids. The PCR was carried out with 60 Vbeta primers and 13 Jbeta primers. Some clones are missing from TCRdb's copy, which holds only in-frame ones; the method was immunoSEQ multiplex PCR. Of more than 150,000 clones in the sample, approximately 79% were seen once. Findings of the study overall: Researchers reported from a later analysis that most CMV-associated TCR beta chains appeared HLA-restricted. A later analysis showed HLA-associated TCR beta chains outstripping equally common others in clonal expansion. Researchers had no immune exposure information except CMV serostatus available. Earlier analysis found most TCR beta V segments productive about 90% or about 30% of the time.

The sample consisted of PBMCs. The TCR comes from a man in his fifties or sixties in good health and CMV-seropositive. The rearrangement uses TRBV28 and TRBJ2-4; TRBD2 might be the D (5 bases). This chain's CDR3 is CASCFLGLNIQYF. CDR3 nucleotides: TGTGCCAGTTGTTTCCTCGGACTAAACATTCAGTACTTC.